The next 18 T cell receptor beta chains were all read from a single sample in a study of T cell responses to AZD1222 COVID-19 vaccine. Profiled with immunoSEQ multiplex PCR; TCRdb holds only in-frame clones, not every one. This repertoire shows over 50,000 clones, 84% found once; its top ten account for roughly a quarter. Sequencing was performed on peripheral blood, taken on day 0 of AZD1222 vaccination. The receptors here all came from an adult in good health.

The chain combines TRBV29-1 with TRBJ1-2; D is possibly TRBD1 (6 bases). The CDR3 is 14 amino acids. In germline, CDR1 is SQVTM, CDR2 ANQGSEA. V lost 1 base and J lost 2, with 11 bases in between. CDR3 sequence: CSVEVQDSNYGYTF. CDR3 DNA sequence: TGCAGCGTTGAAGTCCAGGACAGCAACTATGGCTACACCTTC.

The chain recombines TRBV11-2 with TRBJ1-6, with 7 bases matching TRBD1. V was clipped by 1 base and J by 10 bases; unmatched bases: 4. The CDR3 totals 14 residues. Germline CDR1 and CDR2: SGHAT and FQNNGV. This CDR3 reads CASSLGRGHSPLHF. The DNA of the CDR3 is TGTGCCAGCAGCTTAGGTAGGGGGCACTCACCCCTCCACTTT.

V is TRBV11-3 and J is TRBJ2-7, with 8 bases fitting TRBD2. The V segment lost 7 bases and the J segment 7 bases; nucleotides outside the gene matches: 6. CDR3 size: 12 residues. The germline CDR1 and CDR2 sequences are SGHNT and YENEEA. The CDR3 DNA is TGTGCCAGCATGCGGGAGGTAGGGGAGCAGTACTTC. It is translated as CASMREVGEQYF.

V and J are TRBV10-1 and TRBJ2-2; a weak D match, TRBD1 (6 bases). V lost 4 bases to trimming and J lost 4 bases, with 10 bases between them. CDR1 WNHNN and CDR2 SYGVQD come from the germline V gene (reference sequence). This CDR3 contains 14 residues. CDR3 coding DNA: TGCGCCAGCAGTGGGGGACATACCACCGGGGAGCTGTTTTTT. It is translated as CASSGGHTTGELFF.

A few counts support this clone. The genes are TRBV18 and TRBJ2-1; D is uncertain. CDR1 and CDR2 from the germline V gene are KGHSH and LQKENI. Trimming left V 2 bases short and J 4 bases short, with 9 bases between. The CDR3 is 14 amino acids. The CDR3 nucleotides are TGTGCCAGCTCACCAGCTGCAATATACAATGAGCAGTTCTTC. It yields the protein CASSPAAIYNEQFF.

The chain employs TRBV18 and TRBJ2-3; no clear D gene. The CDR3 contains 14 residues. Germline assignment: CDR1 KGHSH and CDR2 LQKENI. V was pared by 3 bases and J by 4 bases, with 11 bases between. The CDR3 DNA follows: TGTGCCAGCTCACCGTCAGCCCGGGCAGATACGCAGTATTTT. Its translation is CASSPSARADTQYF.

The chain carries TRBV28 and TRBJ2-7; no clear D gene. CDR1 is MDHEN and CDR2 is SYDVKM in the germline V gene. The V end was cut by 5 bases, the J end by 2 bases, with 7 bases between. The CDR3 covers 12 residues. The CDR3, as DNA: TGTGCCAGCAGTATCAATACCTACGAGCAGTACTTC. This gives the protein CASSINTYEQYF.

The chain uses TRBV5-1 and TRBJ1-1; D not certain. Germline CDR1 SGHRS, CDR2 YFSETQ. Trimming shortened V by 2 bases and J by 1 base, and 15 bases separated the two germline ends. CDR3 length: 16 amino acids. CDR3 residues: CASSFLPGRANTEAFF. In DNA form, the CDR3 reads TGCGCCAGCAGCTTTCTCCCCGGGAGGGCGAACACTGAAGCTTTCTTT.

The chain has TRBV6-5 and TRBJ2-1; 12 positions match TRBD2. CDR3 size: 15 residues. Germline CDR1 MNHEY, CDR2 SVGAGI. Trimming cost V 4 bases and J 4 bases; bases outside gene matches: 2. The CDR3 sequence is CASSFGTSGYNEQFF. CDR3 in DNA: TGTGCCAGCAGTTTTGGGACTAGCGGGTACAATGAGCAGTTCTTC.

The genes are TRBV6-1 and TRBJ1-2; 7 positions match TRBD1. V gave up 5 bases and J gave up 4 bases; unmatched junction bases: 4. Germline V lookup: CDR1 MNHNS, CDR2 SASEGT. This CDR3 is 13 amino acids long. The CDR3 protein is CASSTGARYGYTF. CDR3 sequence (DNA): TGTGCCAGCAGTACAGGGGCGCGCTATGGCTACACCTTC.

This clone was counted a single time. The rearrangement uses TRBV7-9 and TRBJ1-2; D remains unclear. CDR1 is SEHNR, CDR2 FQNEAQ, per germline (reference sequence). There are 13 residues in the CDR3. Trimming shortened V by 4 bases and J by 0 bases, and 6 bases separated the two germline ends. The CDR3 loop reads CASSYGPNYGYTF. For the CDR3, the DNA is TGTGCCAGCAGCTACGGACCTAACTATGGCTACACCTTC.

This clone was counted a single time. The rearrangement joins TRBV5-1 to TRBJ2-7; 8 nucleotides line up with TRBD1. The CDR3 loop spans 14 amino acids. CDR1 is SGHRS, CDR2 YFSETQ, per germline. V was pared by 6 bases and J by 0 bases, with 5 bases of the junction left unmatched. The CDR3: CASKPQGASYEQYF. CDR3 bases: TGCGCCAGCAAACCGCAGGGGGCCTCCTACGAGCAGTACTTC.

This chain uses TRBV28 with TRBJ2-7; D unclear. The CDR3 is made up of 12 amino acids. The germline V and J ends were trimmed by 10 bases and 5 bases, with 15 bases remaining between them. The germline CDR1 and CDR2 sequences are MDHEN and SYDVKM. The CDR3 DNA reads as TGTGCCACCTCGCGGTCAGTGGACGAGCAGTACTTC. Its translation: CATSRSVDEQYF.

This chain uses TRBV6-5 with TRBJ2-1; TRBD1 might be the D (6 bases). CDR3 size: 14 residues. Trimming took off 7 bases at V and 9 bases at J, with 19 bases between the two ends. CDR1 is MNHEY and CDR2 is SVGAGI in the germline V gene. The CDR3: CASTPPGHFGEQFF. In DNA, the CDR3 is TGTGCCAGCACCCCTCCGGGACACTTCGGTGAGCAGTTCTTC.

The CDR3 nucleotides read TGTGCCAGCAGCTTACGGGGGCTGGGACAAGAGACCCAGTACTTC. It yields the protein CASSLRGLGQETQYF. The genes are TRBV11-2 and TRBJ2-5; D possibly uses TRBD1 or TRBD2 (6 bases each). CDR3 length: 15 residues. From germline, CDR1 is SGHAT and CDR2 FQNNGV. Trimming cost V 2 bases and J 2 bases, with 12 bases left between them.

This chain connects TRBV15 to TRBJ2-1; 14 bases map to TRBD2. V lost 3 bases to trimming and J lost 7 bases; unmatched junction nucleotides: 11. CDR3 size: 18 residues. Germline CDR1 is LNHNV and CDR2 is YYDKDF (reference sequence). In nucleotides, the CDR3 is TGTGCCACCAGCAGCAGTTTTGGGACTAGCGGGAGAACGAATGAGCAGTTCTTC. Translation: CATSSSFGTSGRTNEQFF.

Written as DNA, the CDR3 is TGTGCCAGCAGCTTAGACCGAACGGAAGTACCCGGGGAGCTGTTTTTT. Translating gives CASSLDRTEVPGELFF. The chain recombines TRBV11-3 with TRBJ2-2; D ambiguous. In germline, CDR1 is SGHNT, CDR2 YENEEA. The V end lost 0 bases, the J end lost 6 bases, and 14 bases lay between the germline ends. This CDR3 has 16 residues.

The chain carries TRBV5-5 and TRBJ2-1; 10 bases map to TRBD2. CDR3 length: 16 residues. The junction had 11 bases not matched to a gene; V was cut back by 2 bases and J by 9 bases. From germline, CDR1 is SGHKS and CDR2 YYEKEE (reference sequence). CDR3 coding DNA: TGTGCCAGCAGCTTTTCCAGCCTAGCGGGAGATAGTGAGCAGTTCTTC. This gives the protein CASSFSSLAGDSEQFF.